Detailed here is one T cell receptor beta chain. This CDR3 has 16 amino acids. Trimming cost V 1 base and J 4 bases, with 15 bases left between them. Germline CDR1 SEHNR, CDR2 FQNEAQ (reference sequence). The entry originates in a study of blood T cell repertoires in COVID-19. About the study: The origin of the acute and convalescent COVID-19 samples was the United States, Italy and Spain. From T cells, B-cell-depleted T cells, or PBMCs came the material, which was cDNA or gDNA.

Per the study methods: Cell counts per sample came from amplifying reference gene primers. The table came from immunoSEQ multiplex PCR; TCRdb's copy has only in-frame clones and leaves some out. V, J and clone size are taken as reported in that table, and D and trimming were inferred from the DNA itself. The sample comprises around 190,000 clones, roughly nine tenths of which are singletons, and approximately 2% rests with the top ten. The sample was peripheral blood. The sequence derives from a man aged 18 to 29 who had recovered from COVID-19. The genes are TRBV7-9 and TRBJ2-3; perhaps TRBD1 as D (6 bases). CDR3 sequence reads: CASSLEDSSMADTQYF. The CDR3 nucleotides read TGTGCCAGCAGCTTAGAGGACAGTTCAATGGCAGATACGCAGTATTTT.